These 16 T cell receptor beta chains were all obtained from the same sample, sequenced in a study of blood T cell repertoires in COVID-19 (dated by TCRdb to between 2020 and 2021). Library prep was done by the immunoSEQ multiplex PCR assay. The source is immuneACCESS, and TCRdb retained only in-frame sequences with V and J called. Part of the clones is not carried over; for the studies checked, unresolved V genes explain less than half of this, and the remainder is unexplained. Counted in this sample were 200,000 or so clones; roughly 90% of them appeared once. About 1.9% of the sample goes to the ten largest clones. The specimen was peripheral blood. All receptors come from a middle-aged man with active or convalescent COVID-19.

This chain uses TRBV28 with TRBJ2-2, with D uncertain. V shed 3 bases and J shed 5 bases, with 13 bases lying between them. CDR3 length: 15 residues. The germline V gene has CDR1 MDHEN and CDR2 SYDVKM. The CDR3 sequence: CASSLPNLKTGELFF. CDR3 nucleotides: TGTGCCAGCAGTTTGCCGAACTTGAAGACCGGGGAGCTGTTTTTT.

The rearrangement uses TRBV28 and TRBJ1-1, with D possibly being TRBD1 (5 bases). V was cut by 2 bases and J by 1 base, with 11 bases left in between. CDR1 MDHEN and CDR2 SYDVKM come from the germline V gene. The CDR3 consists of 15 residues. Here the CDR3 reads CASSLSTGSNTEAFF. As DNA, the CDR3 is TGTGCCAGCAGTTTAAGTACAGGATCGAACACTGAAGCTTTCTTT.

The V gene is TRBV30, the J gene TRBJ1-2; D may be TRBD1 (5 bases). The CDR3 covers 13 residues. Germline V CDR1 and CDR2: GTSNPN, SVGIG (reference sequence). V was cut by 4 bases and J by 9 bases, with 18 bases left in between. CDR3 in amino acids: CAWIRGTVGRYTF. The CDR3 DNA sequence: TGTGCCTGGATACGCGGGACGGTCGGTCGCTACACCTTC.

J is TRBJ2-2 and V is TRBV9, with 7 bases lining up with TRBD1. CDR3 length: 16 residues. Germline V gene sequence: CDR1 SGDLS, CDR2 YYNGEE. Unmatched junction bases numbered 8, after V lost 2 bases and J lost 4 bases. The CDR3 DNA is TGTGCCAGCAGCGTGAATATAGGACAGGCCACCGGGGAGCTGTTTTTT. This sequence encodes CASSVNIGQATGELFF.

The chain links TRBV10-3 to TRBJ1-5; D may be TRBD1 (6 bases). This CDR3 spans 15 amino acids. Germline V gene sequence: CDR1 ENHRY, CDR2 SYGVKD. V was trimmed by 4 bases and J by 4 bases, leaving 14 bases between them. CDR3 sequence reads: CAISVTGNLNQPQHF. The CDR3 region has the DNA TGTGCCATCAGTGTCACAGGGAACCTTAATCAGCCCCAGCATTTT.

With respect to this clone: At one of its ends the junction is not consistent with the germline gene, which may arise from a read error. The CDR3: CASSLALGFLREPNTEAFF. Here the CDR3 DNA reads TGTGCTAGCAGCTTAGCGCTGGGTTTTTTGAGGGAACCGAACACTGAAGCTTTCTTT. The rearrangement uses TRBV7-7 and TRBJ1-1, with D unclear. The germline gives CDR1 SSHAT, CDR2 FNYEAQ (reference sequence). The CDR3 has 19 amino acids.

The rearrangement links TRBV14 to TRBJ2-7; 7 nucleotides line up with TRBD2. The V gene end was trimmed by 3 bases and the J gene end by 3 bases; junction bases not matched to a gene: 11. CDR1 and CDR2 from the germline V gene are SGHDN and FVKESK. The CDR3 is 16 residues long. The DNA of the CDR3 is TGTGCCAGCAGCCAGCCGGGAGGCCCGTTCCGCTACGAGCAGTACTTC. This encodes CASSQPGGPFRYEQYF.

The rearrangement joins TRBV29-1 to TRBJ1-5, with D possibly TRBD1 on 5 matching bases. CDR3 length: 12 residues. With 0 bases removed from V and 6 bases from J, the gap between germline ends came to 6 bases. The germline V gene has CDR1 SQVTM and CDR2 ANQGSEA. The CDR3 here is CSVEERGQPQHF. CDR3 in DNA: TGCAGCGTTGAAGAAAGGGGTCAGCCCCAGCATTTT. The full variable domain, rest sourced from reference TRBV29-1 and TRBJ1-5, is SAVISQKPSRDICQRGTSLTIQCQVDSQVTMMFWYRQQPGQSLTLIATANQGSEATYESGFVIDKFPISRPNLTFSTLTVSNMSPEDSSIYLCSVEERGQPQHFGDGTRLSIL.

This clone was counted a single time. V usage is TRBV19 and J usage is TRBJ2-3; 10 bases match TRBD2. Looked up from germline, CDR1 is LNHDA and CDR2 is SQIVND (reference sequence). V shed 5 bases, J shed 6 bases, and the junction held 2 bases outside the gene matches. The CDR3 has 13 residues. The CDR3 spells CASSVAGGDTQYF. In nucleotides, the CDR3 is TGTGCCAGTAGTGTAGCGGGAGGCGATACGCAGTATTTT.

The V and J genes are TRBV19 and TRBJ1-5, with a weak D call TRBD1 (6 bases). Looked up from germline, CDR1 is LNHDA and CDR2 is SQIVND (reference sequence). There are 15 residues in the CDR3. The V and J ends lost 1 base and 0 bases respectively, with 7 bases between them. The CDR3 protein is CASSIVGHSNQPQHF. CDR3 nucleotide sequence: TGTGCCAGTAGTATAGTGGGACATAGCAATCAGCCCCAGCATTTT.

The chain has TRBV4-1 and TRBJ1-3; TRBD1 is a possible D gene (5 bases). The germline CDR1 and CDR2 sequences are MGHRA and YSYEKL. This CDR3 region has 16 residues. V gave up 0 bases and J gave up 0 bases, with 9 bases separating them. The CDR3 DNA reads TGCGCCAGCAGCCAAGATAAGGGACTCTCTGGAAACACCATATATTTT. It translates to CASSQDKGLSGNTIYF.

This chain links TRBV10-1 with TRBJ2-7; weak D call: TRBD1 (5 bases). V was trimmed by 8 bases and J by 2 bases, leaving 16 bases between them. The CDR3 has 14 residues. Germline CDR1 reads WNHNN; CDR2 reads SYGVQD (reference sequence). In DNA form, the CDR3 reads TGCGCCAGCGGGAAAGGGGTCCCACCCTACGAGCAGTACTTC. Translating gives CASGKGVPPYEQYF.

V gene TRBV2 combines with J gene TRBJ2-7; TRBD1 aligns across 8 bases. Germline CDR1 SNHLY, CDR2 FYNNEI. V dropped 2 bases and J dropped 2; count of bases not matched to a gene: 11. CDR3 size: 17 residues. The CDR3 is CASSESEADRAPYEQYF. CDR3 nucleotide sequence: TGTGCCAGCAGTGAATCGGAAGCGGACAGGGCCCCCTACGAGCAGTACTTC.

The chain joins TRBV28 to TRBJ1-5; maybe TRBD1 (6 bases). V lost 5 bases and J lost 7, with 18 bases in between. This CDR3 comprises 15 residues. CDR1 is MDHEN and CDR2 is SYDVKM in the germline V gene. The CDR3 reads CASSPGGGVGQPQHF. DNA of the CDR3: TGTGCCAGCAGTCCCGGGGGGGGCGTGGGACAGCCCCAGCATTTT. Filled out from reference TRBV28 and TRBJ1-5, the complete variable domain reads DVKVTQSSRYLVKRTGEKVFLECVQDMDHENMFWYRQDPGLGLRLIYFSYDVKMKEKGDIPEGYSVSREKKERFSLILESASTNQTSMYLCASSPGGGVGQPQHFGDGTRLSIL.

J is TRBJ1-1 and V is TRBV10-3; 8 positions match TRBD1. The CDR3 extends over 16 amino acids. Germline CDR1 and CDR2: ENHRY and SYGVKD. Unmatched junction bases numbered 16, after V lost 10 bases and J lost 3 bases. The CDR3 loop is CATFSSRGPYYTEAFF. The CDR3 DNA reads TGTGCCACCTTCTCTTCCAGGGGGCCTTATTACACTGAAGCTTTCTTT.

The V and J genes are TRBV7-9 and TRBJ1-1; TRBD1 is a possible D gene (5 bases). Germline V gene sequence: CDR1 SEHNR, CDR2 FQNEAQ (reference sequence). V dropped 6 bases and J dropped 1 base, with 12 bases sitting between them. This CDR3 has 14 residues. For the CDR3, the DNA is TGTGCCAGCAGGGAGGGGATCGGGAACACTGAAGCTTTCTTT. This gives the protein CASREGIGNTEAFF.